This T cell receptor beta chain was recorded in a study of graft-versus-host responses after intestinal transplantation. Method: immunoSEQ multiplex PCR; TCRdb's copy keeps in-frame clones and lacks some. The data contain approximately 37,000 clones, 85% to 95% of them singletons. Findings and limits, study-wide: The study associated peak circulating GvH clone levels with early post-transplant HvG declines. GvH clones were found in recipient marrow; some appeared first in ileum or blood.

Details on this clone: Its antigen remains unidentified.

The germline gives CDR1 GTSNPN, CDR2 SVGIG (reference sequence). The CDR3 spans 16 residues. The junction had 8 bases not matched to a gene; V was cut back by 0 bases and J by 2 bases. This receptor was identified in a human patient who received an intestinal transplant, so some T cells may come from the graft donor. J is TRBJ2-3 and V is TRBV30; 7 positions agree with TRBD1. Sample: PBMCs, taken 700 to 850 days after intestinal transplantation. CDR3: CAWSVGTDHSTDTQYF. The CDR3 region has the DNA TGTGCCTGGAGTGTAGGGACAGACCATTCCACAGATACGCAGTATTTT.